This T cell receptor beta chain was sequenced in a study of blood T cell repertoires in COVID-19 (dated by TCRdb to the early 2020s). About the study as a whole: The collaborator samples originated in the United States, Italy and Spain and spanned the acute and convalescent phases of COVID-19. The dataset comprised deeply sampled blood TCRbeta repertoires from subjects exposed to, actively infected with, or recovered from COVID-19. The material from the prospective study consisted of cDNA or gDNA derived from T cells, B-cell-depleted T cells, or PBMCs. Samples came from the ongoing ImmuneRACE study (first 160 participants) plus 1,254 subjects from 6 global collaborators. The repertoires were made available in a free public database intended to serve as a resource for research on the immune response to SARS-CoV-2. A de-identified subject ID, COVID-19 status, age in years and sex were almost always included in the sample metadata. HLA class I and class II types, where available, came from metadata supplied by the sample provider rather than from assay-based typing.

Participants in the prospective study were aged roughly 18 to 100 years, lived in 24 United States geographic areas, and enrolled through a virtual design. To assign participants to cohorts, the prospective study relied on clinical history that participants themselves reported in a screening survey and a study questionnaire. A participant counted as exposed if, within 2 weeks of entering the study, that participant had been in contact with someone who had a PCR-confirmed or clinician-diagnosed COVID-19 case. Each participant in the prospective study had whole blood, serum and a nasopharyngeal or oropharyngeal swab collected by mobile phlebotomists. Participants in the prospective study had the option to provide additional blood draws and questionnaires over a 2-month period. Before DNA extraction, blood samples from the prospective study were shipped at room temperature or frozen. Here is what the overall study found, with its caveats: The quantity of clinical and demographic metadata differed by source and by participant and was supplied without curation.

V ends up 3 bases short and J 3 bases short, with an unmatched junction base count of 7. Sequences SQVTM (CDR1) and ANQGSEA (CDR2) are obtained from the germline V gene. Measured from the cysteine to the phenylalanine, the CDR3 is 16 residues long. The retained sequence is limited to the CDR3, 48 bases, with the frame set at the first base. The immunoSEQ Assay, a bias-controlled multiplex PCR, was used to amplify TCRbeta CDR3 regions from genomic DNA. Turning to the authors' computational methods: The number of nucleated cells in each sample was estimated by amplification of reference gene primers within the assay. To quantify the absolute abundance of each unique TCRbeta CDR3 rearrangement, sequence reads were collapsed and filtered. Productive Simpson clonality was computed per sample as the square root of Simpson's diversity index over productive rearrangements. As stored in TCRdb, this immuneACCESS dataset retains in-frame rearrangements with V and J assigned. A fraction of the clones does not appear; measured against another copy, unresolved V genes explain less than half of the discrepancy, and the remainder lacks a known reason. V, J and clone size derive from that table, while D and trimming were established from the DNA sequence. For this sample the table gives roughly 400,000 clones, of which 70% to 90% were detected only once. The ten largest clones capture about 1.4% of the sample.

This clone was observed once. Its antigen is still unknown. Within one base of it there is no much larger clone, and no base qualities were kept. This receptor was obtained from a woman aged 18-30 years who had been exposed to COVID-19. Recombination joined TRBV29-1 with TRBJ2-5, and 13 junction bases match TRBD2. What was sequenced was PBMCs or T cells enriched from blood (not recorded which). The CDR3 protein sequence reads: CSVDGGLAGTEETQYF. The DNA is TGCAGCGTTGATGGGGGACTAGCGGGAACCGAAGAGACCCAGTACTTC.